This TCR beta chain was obtained from a study of sequential checkpoint blockade in melanoma. Across the study: Randomization was 1:1 between first-line nivolumab→ipilimumab and ipilimumab→nivolumab. More than 20 patients had tumor biopsies before treatment and at week 13.

Measured with immunoSEQ multiplex PCR; TCRdb has only the in-frame clones, and not every one. The sample carries 35,000 to 40,000 clones, about 30% recorded once. Treatment denoted: randomized to nivolumab then ipilimumab (arm A) or the reverse (arm B). Germline CDR1 reads MNHGY; CDR2 reads SAAAGT. This CDR3 region has 16 residues. The junction had 5 bases not matched to a gene; V was cut back by 2 bases and J by 0 bases. This receptor was identified in a human donor with melanoma. The V and J genes are TRBV6-8 and TRBJ2-7; TRBD2 aligns across 9 bases. The sequencing used tumor tissue (inferred from file names), collected from a patient given nivolumab and ipilimumab in sequence. CDR3 sequence reads: CASSYTSGGSSYEQYF. CDR3 nucleotide sequence: TGTGCCAGCAGTTACACGAGCGGGGGGAGCTCCTACGAGCAGTACTTC.